These T cell receptor beta chains were read from a single sample in a study of CD8+ T cells in alopecia areata. Produced via immunoSEQ multiplex PCR; TCRdb's table is partial and in-frame only. The sample includes more than 200,000 clones, 43% of them seen just once. This specimen consisted of CD4+ T cells sorted from blood, obtained at approximately week 36, from a patient treated with tofacitinib. Receptors were obtained from a human donor with alopecia areata. The CDR3 runs from the conserved cysteine through the conserved F or W. Fields, in order: clone size, D gene, V gene, J gene, CDR3 protein, CDR3 DNA. A D gene is named only where the DNA matches it firmly. Size is stated for part of the rows, as once, few or many counts, or as a class when the clone is expanded.

-	TRBD1	TRBV30	TRBJ1-2	CALSRDRDNYGYTF	TGTGCCCTCAGCCGGGACAGGGATAACTATGGCTACACCTTC
few	-	TRBV11-2	TRBJ2-7	CASSLNERPPYEQYF	TGTGCCAGCAGCTTAAACGAGCGCCCACCTTACGAGCAGTACTTC
few	-	TRBV29-1	TRBJ2-3	CSVELGVGTDTQYF	TGCAGCGTTGAATTGGGCGTGGGCACAGATACGCAGTATTTT
once	-	TRBV5-1	TRBJ1-1	CASSLRGDTEAFF	TGCGCCAGCAGCTTGAGGGGGGACACTGAAGCTTTCTTT
-	-	TRBV25-1	TRBJ2-7	CASKTGNTYEQYF	TGTGCCAGCAAAACGGGCAACACCTACGAGCAGTACTTC
many	-	TRBV29-1	TRBJ2-7	CSAGEASGEQYF	TGCAGCGCCGGCGAGGCCAGCGGCGAGCAGTACTTC
few	TRBD1	TRBV27	TRBJ2-5	CASSLTGQGAETQYF	TGTGCCAGCAGTTTAACGGGACAGGGAGCGGAGACCCAGTACTTC
-	-	TRBV19	TRBJ1-1	CASSIPYEGRGNTEAFF	TGTGCCAGTAGTATTCCCTACGAGGGGCGGGGGAACACTGAAGCTTTCTTT
-	-	TRBV27	TRBJ2-1	CASAEGNYNEQFF	TGTGCCAGCGCTGAGGGAAACTACAATGAGCAGTTCTTC
once	-	TRBV11-2	TRBJ2-5	CASRRASAQETQYF	TGTGCCAGCAGACGTGCTAGCGCCCAAGAGACCCAGTACTTC
once	-	TRBV29-1	TRBJ1-1	CSVETHSLEAFF	TGCAGCGTTGAAACCCATAGTTTGGAAGCTTTCTTT
few	-	TRBV5-1	TRBJ2-3	CASSSGLQSTDTQYF	TGCGCCAGCAGCTCAGGACTACAGAGCACAGATACGCAGTATTTT
few	-	TRBV28	TRBJ2-5	CASSTYRAQETQYF	TGTGCCAGCAGCACCTACAGGGCCCAAGAGACCCAGTACTTC
few	-	TRBV10-3	TRBJ1-5	CAISEGFGNQPQHF	TGTGCCATCAGTGAGGGGTTTGGAAATCAGCCCCAGCATTTT
-	-	TRBV23-1	TRBJ2-7	CASSQSCRPEGEQYF	TGCGCCAGCAGTCAATCGTGCCGGCCCGAGGGGGAGCAGTACTTC
-	TRBD2	TRBV4-2	TRBJ2-7	CASSQDSGLAVYEQYF	TGTGCCAGCAGCCAAGATTCCGGACTAGCGGTCTACGAGCAGTACTTC
-	TRBD1	TRBV29-1	TRBJ2-2	CSGGQGSNTGELFF	TGCAGCGGTGGACAGGGGTCGAACACCGGGGAGCTGTTTTTT
few	TRBD1	TRBV15	TRBJ2-6	CATSRHPRRDRATGANVLTF	TGTGCCACCAGCAGACATCCCCGCCGCGACAGGGCAACTGGGGCCAACGTCCTGACTTTC
few	-	TRBV29-1	TRBJ2-2	CSGKWGDLYGELFF	TGCAGCGGAAAGTGGGGGGATCTGTACGGGGAGCTGTTTTTT
-	-	TRBV18	TRBJ2-7	CASSPDGAYEQYF	TGTGCCAGCTCACCAGATGGTGCATACGAGCAGTACTTC
-	TRBD2	TRBV7-9	TRBJ2-1	CASSSSRGTSGNEQFF	TGTGCCAGCAGCTCTAGCAGGGGTACTAGCGGGAATGAGCAGTTCTTC
few	-	TRBV29-1	TRBJ1-5	CSVALGAASNQPQHF	TGCAGCGTTGCTCTCGGGGCTGCGAGCAATCAGCCCCAGCATTTT
few	-	TRBV5-1	TRBJ2-5	CASSLSGGETQYF	TGCGCCAGCAGCTTATCCGGGGGAGAGACCCAGTACTTC
-	-	TRBV29-1	TRBJ2-3	CSVEADPRGDTQYF	TGCAGTGTAGAGGCGGACCCAAGGGGAGATACGCAGTATTTT
once	TRBD2	TRBV4-1	TRBJ2-3	CASSARRVGAGGPRSTDTQYF	TGCGCCAGCAGCGCCCGCCGGGTGGGAGCGGGAGGGCCGAGGAGCACAGATACGCAGTATTTT
few	-	TRBV7-9	TRBJ2-3	CASSSPDLIQYF	TGTGCCAGCAGCTCACCGGACCTTATACAGTATTTT
few	-	TRBV30	TRBJ1-1	CAWSGTLNTEAFF	TGTGCCTGGAGTGGGACTCTAAACACTGAAGCTTTCTTT
-	-	TRBV5-1	TRBJ1-1	CASSLSPGQGVEAFF	TGCGCCAGCAGCTTGTCCCCTGGGCAGGGCGTTGAAGCTTTCTTT
few	-	TRBV10-3	TRBJ2-7	CAISSRGEQYF	TGTGCCATCTCTAGTAGGGGCGAGCAGTACTTC
few	TRBD2	TRBV6-6	TRBJ2-7	CASTLAGEDYEQYF	TGTGCCAGCACTCTAGCGGGAGAGGACTACGAGCAGTACTTC
-	-	TRBV7-3	TRBJ2-2	CASSLSQTGELFF	TGTGCCAGCAGCTTAAGCCAGACCGGGGAGCTGTTTTTT
-	TRBD1	TRBV29-1	TRBJ2-6	CSVGPGQGAGANVLTF	TGCAGCGTTGGTCCGGGACAGGGGGCTGGGGCCAACGTCCTGACTTTC
-	TRBD2	TRBV7-2	TRBJ2-2	CASSSTSGGQGELFF	TGTGCCAGCAGCTCGACTAGCGGGGGCCAAGGGGAGCTGTTTTTT
-	-	TRBV10-2	TRBJ2-3	CASSESSGTITDTQYF	TGCGCCAGCAGTGAGTCGTCCGGCACTATCACAGATACGCAGTATTTT
few	TRBD2	TRBV29-1	TRBJ2-1	CSVGSTGLAASLFF	TGCAGCGTAGGGTCGACGGGACTAGCGGCCTCCTTGTTCTTC
few	TRBD2	TRBV29-1	TRBJ2-1	CSVEFPGGHFF	TGCAGCGTTGAATTTCCGGGAGGGCATTTCTTC
-	-	TRBV28	TRBJ2-7	CASSMSYEQYF	TGTGCCAGCAGCATGAGCTACGAGCAGTACTTC
-	-	TRBV30	TRBJ2-5	CAWSSQGGEETQYF	TGTGCCTGGAGCAGTCAAGGAGGGGAGGAGACCCAGTACTTC
-	TRBD1	TRBV30	TRBJ1-1	CAWKKTGANTEAFF	TGTGCCTGGAAAAAGACAGGGGCGAACACTGAAGCTTTCTTT
-	TRBD1	TRBV29-1	TRBJ2-2	CSVEDITGDTGELFF	TGCAGCGTTGAAGATATAACAGGGGACACCGGGGAGCTGTTTTTT
few	TRBD1	TRBV6-5	TRBJ2-3	CASRSWGQGTDTQYF	TGTGCCAGCAGGTCCTGGGGACAGGGCACAGATACGCAGTATTTT
-	-	TRBV5-1	TRBJ1-1	CASSLGEINTEAFF	TGCGCCAGCAGCTTGGGGGAGATCAACACTGAAGCTTTCTTT
-	-	TRBV5-6	TRBJ2-2	CASSRPGHRNTGELFF	TGTGCCAGCAGCCGTCCGGGACACAGGAACACCGGGGAGCTGTTTTTT
-	TRBD1	TRBV30	TRBJ1-2	CAGQGQPNYGYTF	TGTGCCGGGCAGGGACAGCCTAACTATGGCTACACCTTC
-	-	TRBV20-1	TRBJ2-7	CSAVDGDRVVF	TGCAGTGCAGTAGACGGGGATCGGGTAGTCTTC
few	TRBD1	TRBV4-2	TRBJ2-4	CASSRPGQTIQYF	TGTGCCAGCAGCCGTCCGGGACAGACCATTCAGTACTTC
few	-	TRBV19	TRBJ2-6	CASSKTEVAGANVLTF	TGTGCCAGTAGCAAGACGGAGGTGGCTGGGGCCAACGTCCTGACTTTC
-	TRBD1	TRBV5-1	TRBJ1-2	CASSLEQGVVGGYTF	TGCGCCAGCAGCTTGGAGCAGGGGGTAGTTGGCGGCTACACCTTC
-	-	TRBV29-1	TRBJ1-1	CSVNDRNTEAFF	TGCAGCGTGAATGATCGGAACACTGAAGCTTTCTTT
-	-	TRBV20-1	TRBJ1-2	CSASGSSGYTF	TGCAGTGCTAGTGGCTCTTCTGGCTACACCTTC
-	-	TRBV7-9	TRBJ1-4	CASSPGQINEKLFF	TGTGCCAGCAGCCCCGGACAGATTAATGAAAAACTGTTTTTT
few	-	TRBV30	TRBJ1-2	CAWSYSQNYGYTF	TGTGCCTGGAGCTACAGCCAAAACTATGGCTACACCTTC
-	-	TRBV25-1	TRBJ2-7	CASSGDGYVYEQYF	TGTGCCAGCAGTGGGGACGGTTACGTTTACGAGCAGTACTTC
few	-	TRBV30	TRBJ2-2	CAWSDTMSTGELFF	TGTGCCTGGAGTGACACGATGAGCACCGGGGAGCTGTTTTTT
many	-	TRBV7-3	TRBJ2-3	CASSLLLGDTQYF	TGTGCCAGCAGCTTACTCTTGGGAGATACGCAGTATTTT
few	-	TRBV5-1	TRBJ2-3	CASSLGHRDGTDTQYF	TGCGCCAGCAGCTTGGGTCACCGGGACGGCACAGATACGCAGTATTTT
-	-	TRBV30	TRBJ2-4	CAWSFLGENIQYF	TGTGCCTGGAGTTTCTTGGGGGAAAACATTCAGTACTTC
few	TRBD1	TRBV29-1	TRBJ2-1	CSVSRTGGFYNEQFF	TGCAGCGTTTCTCGGACAGGGGGCTTCTACAATGAGCAGTTCTTC
few	-	TRBV4-3	TRBJ2-5	CASSQWGETQYF	TGCGCCAGCAGCCAATGGGGGGAGACCCAGTACTTC